These 31 T cell receptor beta chains share one sample of origin, sequenced in a study of graft-versus-host responses after intestinal transplantation. Approximately 200,000 CFSE-labeled responder cells were plated with approximately 200,000 irradiated, violet-dye-labeled stimulator cells. Produced via immunoSEQ multiplex PCR; TCRdb's table is partial and in-frame only. Counted here are 20,000 to 25,000 clones, 25% to 35% occurring once; the ten biggest clones make up about 9%. The sequencing used alloreactive CD8+ T cells from a mixed lymphocyte reaction culture, collected before intestinal transplant. Subset denoted: CFSE-low proliferating T cells sorted from approximately 6-day pre-transplant mixed lymphocyte reaction (GvH or HvG direction). The receptors were gathered from a human patient who received an intestinal transplant.

V is TRBV5-4 and J is TRBJ2-1; D is possibly TRBD1 (6 bases). V was shortened by 2 bases and J by 4 bases, with 19 bases between the two germline ends. The CDR3 totals 17 residues. Germline assignment: CDR1 SGHNT and CDR2 YYREEE (reference sequence). The CDR3 here is CASSFRQWGRWYNEQFF. For the CDR3, the DNA is TGTGCCAGCAGCTTTAGGCAATGGGGGCGGTGGTACAATGAGCAGTTCTTC.

This clone rates as medium-sized (0.01 to 0.1%). This chain uses TRBV21-1 with TRBJ2-3; the table's D call of TRBD2 was not tested on the DNA. TRBV21-1 is shown as a pseudogene. This CDR3 is 17 amino acids long. The CDR3 reads CASTKGGAGEIPDTQYF. The CDR3 DNA follows: TGTGCCAGCACCAAAGGGGGTGCGGGAGAAATTCCAGATACGCAGTATTTT.

The V call is TRBV11-3, the J call TRBJ1-1; D is unresolved. The V and J ends lost 2 bases and 6 bases respectively, with 10 bases between them. From germline, CDR1 is SGHNT and CDR2 YENEEA. The CDR3 is made up of 13 amino acids. The CDR3 region has the DNA TGTGCCAGCAGCTTACTAGGCCCTCCTGAAGCTTTCTTT. Its translation is CASSLLGPPEAFF.

The V and J genes are TRBV19 and TRBJ1-5; D not certain. Trimming took 3 bases from V and 6 from J, leaving 9 bases between them. Germline-derived CDR1 and CDR2 are LNHDA and SQIVND (reference sequence). This CDR3 comprises 13 residues. Here the CDR3 reads CASSMAGTQPQHF. As DNA, the CDR3 is TGTGCCAGTAGTATGGCGGGAACTCAGCCCCAGCATTTT.

This clone has more than one count but fewer than ten. The chain uses TRBV28 and TRBJ2-2, with no clear D. CDR1 and CDR2 from the germline V gene are MDHEN and SYDVKM. CDR3 size: 13 residues. Between the trimmed V and J ends, which lost 6 bases and 4 bases, there was a span of 9 bases. The CDR3, as DNA: TGTGCCAGCAGCCCGGATTCCACCGGGGAGCTGTTTTTT. It yields the protein CASSPDSTGELFF.

The CDR3 DNA sequence: TGCAGCGCCCTGCCGGGAGTAGGGTACAATGAGCAGTTCTTC. Translation: CSALPGVGYNEQFF. The chain links TRBV29-1 to TRBJ2-1; D is perhaps TRBD2 (6 bases). This CDR3 region has 14 residues. V lost 7 bases, J lost 4 bases, and 17 bases lay in between. CDR1 is SQVTM, CDR2 ANQGSEA, per germline.

This chain links TRBV5-4 with TRBJ2-5; 8 bases agree with TRBD1. J gave up 2 bases and V 4 bases, and 4 bases lay outside the gene matches. The CDR3 consists of 14 residues. Germline CDR1 SGHNT, CDR2 YYREEE (reference sequence). The CDR3 is CASSQGTGQETQYF. The CDR3, as DNA: TGTGCCAGCAGCCAGGGGACAGGTCAAGAGACCCAGTACTTC.

The rearrangement links TRBV6-6 to TRBJ2-7, with TRBD2 matching over 7 bases. The CDR3 extends over 13 amino acids. Germline V gene sequence: CDR1 MNHNY, CDR2 SVGAGI (reference sequence). V lost 2 bases and J lost 3; bases outside the gene matches: 1. CDR3 nucleotide sequence: TGTGCCAGCAGTTACCGCGGGGGCTACGAGCAGTACTTC. The encoded protein is CASSYRGGYEQYF.

This clone was detected only once. J is TRBJ2-2 and V is TRBV7-6, with 16 positions matching TRBD2. J gave up 5 bases and V 2 bases, and 5 bases lay outside the gene matches. Germline values: CDR1 SGHVS, CDR2 FNYEAQ. CDR3 length: 18 residues. In nucleotides, the CDR3 is TGTGCCAGCAGCTTACCCCCGGGACTAGCGGGAGGGACCGGGGAGCTGTTTTTT. Encoded protein: CASSLPPGLAGGTGELFF.

This clone is deemed medium-sized. The gene calls are TRBV7-3 and TRBJ1-1; no clear D gene. The germline V gene has CDR1 SGHTA and CDR2 FQGTGA. The CDR3 sequence is 14 residues long. Between the trimmed V and J ends, which lost 5 bases and 2 bases, there was a span of 12 bases. The CDR3 here is CASSPTTDNTEAFF. CDR3 DNA sequence: TGTGCCAGCAGCCCCACGACTGACAACACTGAAGCTTTCTTT.

By share, this clone counts as medium-sized. The V and J genes are TRBV10-1 and TRBJ1-3; no clear D. Trimming stripped 3 bases from V and 0 bases from J, with 12 bases between. This CDR3 has 16 amino acids. Germline V gene sequence: CDR1 WNHNN, CDR2 SYGVQD (reference sequence). The CDR3: CASSDSREYSGNTIYF. The CDR3 DNA reads TGCGCCAGCAGTGATTCGAGGGAATACTCTGGAAACACCATATATTTT.

This clone is labeled medium-sized. This rearrangement joins TRBV15 to TRBJ2-2, with TRBD2 matching 7 bases. Germline CDR1 and CDR2: LNHNV and YYDKDF (reference sequence). After removal of 9 bases from V and 11 bases from J, the junction contained 9 bases not matched to a gene. This CDR3 comprises 12 residues. CDR3 in DNA: TGTGCCACGGGGGGGATGGCCCCCGAGCTGTTTTTT. Translating it yields CATGGMAPELFF.

The J gene is TRBJ2-7, the V gene TRBV11-2, with D uncertain. CDR3 length equals 12 residues. Deletions cut 1 base from V and 2 bases from J, with 3 bases between. Germline V gives CDR1 SGHAT, CDR2 FQNNGV. The CDR3 region is CASSLVTYEQYF. The CDR3 region has the DNA TGTGCCAGCAGCTTAGTTACCTACGAGCAGTACTTC. The whole variable domain, remainder taken from reference TRBV11-2 and TRBJ2-7, is EAGVAQSPRYKIIEKRQSVAFWCNPISGHATLYWYQQILGQGPKLLIQFQNNGVVDDSQLPKDRFSAERLKGVDSTLKIQPAKLEDSAVYLCASSLVTYEQYFGPGTRLTVT.

The gene calls are TRBV5-4 and TRBJ1-4; perhaps TRBD1 as D (5 bases). Germline CDR1 SGHNT, CDR2 YYREEE (reference sequence). V gave up 0 bases and J gave up 5 bases, with 11 bases separating them. The CDR3 totals 15 residues. The CDR3: CASSLARQGNEKLFF. In DNA form, the CDR3 reads TGTGCCAGCAGCTTGGCCAGGCAGGGCAATGAAAAACTGTTTTTT.

The rearrangement joins TRBV6-8 to TRBJ2-7; the match to TRBD2 covers 12 bases. The CDR3 consists of 14 residues. The trim removed 6 bases at V and 5 bases at J, leaving 5 bases unmatched. Germline assignment: CDR1 MNHGY and CDR2 SAAAGT. Here the CDR3 DNA reads TGTGCCAGCAGCCCTAGGACTAGCGGGAACGAGCAGTACTTC. Its protein is CASSPRTSGNEQYF.

The sample holds many counts of this clone. This chain connects TRBV10-2 to TRBJ2-3; no reliable D call. Germline CDR1 is WSHSY and CDR2 is SAAADI. This CDR3 is 11 amino acids long. With 2 bases removed from V and 7 bases from J, the gap between germline ends came to 4 bases. The CDR3 loop is CASSEIYTQYF. DNA for the CDR3: TGCGCCAGCAGTGAGATATATACGCAGTATTTT.

In this sample, this clone turned up a few times. This chain joins TRBV4-3 and TRBJ2-1; D gene uncertain. The V and J ends lost 1 base and 8 bases respectively, with 15 bases between them. CDR3 length: 15 amino acids. Germline-derived CDR1 and CDR2 are LGHNA and YSLEER. As DNA, the CDR3 is TGCGCCAGCAGCCAAGTCAACGGGCTCCCCGATGAGCAGTTCTTC. It yields the protein CASSQVNGLPDEQFF.

The chain carries TRBV10-3 and TRBJ2-1, with a weak D call TRBD2 (5 bases). CDR1 is ENHRY, CDR2 SYGVKD, per germline. The CDR3 is made up of 13 amino acids. V lost 10 bases and J 4 bases, leaving 14 bases between the germline ends. The CDR3 reads CATRGLGYNEQFF. The CDR3, as DNA: TGTGCCACCCGTGGACTGGGATACAATGAGCAGTTCTTC.

The chain has TRBV6-5 and TRBJ2-5; perhaps D is TRBD1 or TRBD2 (5 bases each). V was shortened by 0 bases and J by 1 base, with 12 bases between the two germline ends. CDR1 is MNHEY, CDR2 SVGAGI, per germline. There are 16 residues in the CDR3. CDR3 nucleotides: TGTGCCAGCAGTTACTCGAGGGGTAGGGTCCAAGAGACCCAGTACTTC. Encoded protein: CASSYSRGRVQETQYF.

This clone qualifies as medium-sized (0.01 to 0.1%). This sequence joins TRBV2 and TRBJ1-6; D uncertain. The length of the CDR3 is 15 residues. The germline V and J ends were trimmed by 6 bases and 9 bases, with 18 bases remaining between them. Germline-derived CDR1 and CDR2 are SNHLY and FYNNEI. CDR3 loop: CASSPGSPMLSPLHF. The CDR3 DNA reads TGTGCCAGCAGCCCGGGGAGCCCTATGCTTTCACCCCTCCACTTT. The complete variable domain, with remaining parts taken from reference TRBV2 and TRBJ1-6, reads EPEVTQTPSHQVTQMGQEVILRCVPISNHLYFYWYRQILGQKVEFLVSFYNNEISEKSEIFDDQFSVERPDGSNFTLKIRSTKLEDSAMYFCASSPGSPMLSPLHFGNGTRLTVT.

Turning to this clone: A much more abundant neighbour one base away suggests this may be a read error. The genes are TRBV27 and TRBJ2-6; D gene unclear. The CDR3 contains 12 residues. The V end lost 6 bases, the J end lost 1 base, and 1 base lay between the germline ends. The germline V gene has CDR1 MNHEY and CDR2 SMNVEV (reference sequence). This chain's CDR3 is CASRSGANVLTF. The CDR3 region has the DNA TGTGCCAGCAGGTCTGGGGCCAACGTCCTGACTTTC. Supplemented by reference TRBV27 and TRBJ2-6, the full variable domain reads EAQVTQNPRYLITVTGKKLTVTCSQNMNHEYMSWYRQDPGLGLRQIYYSMNVEVTDKGDVPEGYKVSRKEKRNFPLILESPSPNQTSLYFCASRSGANVLTFGAGSRLTVL.

This clone was counted a few times. V usage is TRBV18 and J usage is TRBJ2-7; maybe TRBD2 (5 bases). Per germline, CDR1 KGHSH and CDR2 LQKENI. The V gene lost 3 bases and the J gene lost 3 bases, with 15 bases spanning the gap. The CDR3 has 15 amino acids. In nucleotides, the CDR3 is TGTGCCAGCTCACCGGACTTGCCGCGGTTCTACGAGCAGTACTTC. It translates to CASSPDLPRFYEQYF.

The chain couples TRBV7-6 to TRBJ2-2, with D uncertain. The CDR3 length is 14 residues. CDR1 and CDR2 (germline): SGHVS, FNYEAQ. The V end was cut by 1 base, the J end by 6 bases, with 9 bases between. CDR3 protein: CASSLENRPGELFF. CDR3 in DNA: TGTGCCAGCAGCTTAGAGAATCGTCCCGGGGAGCTGTTTTTT.

The chain joins TRBV19 to TRBJ2-7; 9 bases match TRBD2. The CDR3 sequence is 17 residues long. Trimming cost V 1 base and J 6 bases; bases outside gene matches: 13. Germline V gene sequence: CDR1 LNHDA, CDR2 SQIVND (reference sequence). The CDR3 DNA reads as TGTGCCAGTAGTATAGTTTTAGCGGGAGAGTTCGGGGGCGAGCAGTACTTC. Its translation is CASSIVLAGEFGGEQYF.

In DNA form, the CDR3 reads TGTGCCAGCAGTTTGACTAGCGGCTACGAGCAGTACTTC. Residues: CASSLTSGYEQYF. The chain is built from TRBV27 and TRBJ2-7; TRBD2 agrees at 9 bases. Trimming cost V 3 bases and J 3 bases; bases outside gene matches: 0. Germline V gene lookup returns CDR1 MNHEY and CDR2 SMNVEV (reference sequence). CDR3 length: 13 amino acids.

This chain links TRBV4-1 with TRBJ1-2; no clear D gene. Trimming took 2 bases from V and 2 from J, leaving 18 bases between them. This CDR3 is 17 amino acids long. The germline CDR1 and CDR2 sequences are MGHRA and YSYEKL. The CDR3 sequence: CASSQTHLSRSNYGYTF. The CDR3, as DNA: TGCGCCAGCAGCCAAACCCACCTGTCAAGATCGAACTATGGCTACACCTTC.

By sample fraction, this clone is medium-sized. The chain has TRBV7-6 and TRBJ2-7; TRBD2 agrees at 8 bases. The CDR3 sequence is 14 residues long. The V gene's germline CDR1 is SGHVS and CDR2 FNYEAQ. J lost 0 bases, V lost 6 bases, and 4 bases had no gene match. CDR3 bases: TGTGCCAGCAGTCCCGGGACTAGCTCCTACGAGCAGTACTTC. It codes for CASSPGTSSYEQYF.

This clone was observed a handful of times. This sequence joins TRBV6-1 and TRBJ2-7; unclear D gene. CDR1 and CDR2 from the germline V gene are MNHNS and SASEGT. Trimming left V 0 bases short and J 0 bases short, with 9 bases between. This CDR3 has 15 residues. For the CDR3, the DNA is TGTGCCAGCAGTGAAGCGCAGTGGAGCTCCTACGAGCAGTACTTC. Translated: CASSEAQWSSYEQYF.

This chain joins TRBV4-1 and TRBJ2-2; unclear D gene. Looked up from germline, CDR1 is MGHRA and CDR2 is YSYEKL. The length of the CDR3 is 14 residues. V lost 4 bases to trimming and J lost 0 bases, with 6 bases between them. CDR3 protein: CASSLATNTGELFF. CDR3 nucleotide sequence: TGCGCCAGCAGCCTCGCGACGAACACCGGGGAGCTGTTTTTT.

This clone is judged medium-sized (0.01 to 0.1%). The genes are TRBV6-5 and TRBJ1-3; tentative D call: TRBD1 (6 bases). Germline loops: CDR1 MNHEY, CDR2 SVGAGI. Between the trimmed V and J ends, which lost 2 bases and 4 bases, there was a span of 6 bases. The CDR3 is made up of 13 amino acids. The CDR3 nucleotides read TGTGCCAGCAGTTACGACAGGGGAAACACCATATATTTT. Its translation: CASSYDRGNTIYF.

The rearrangement joins TRBV30 to TRBJ2-7; tentative D call: TRBD2 (6 bases). The CDR3 length is 13 residues. The germline V gene encodes CDR1 GTSNPN and CDR2 SVGIG (reference sequence). The V and J ends lost 0 bases and 4 bases respectively, with 10 bases between them. The CDR3 sequence: CAWSVLEGYEQYF. The CDR3 DNA reads as TGTGCCTGGAGTGTTTTGGAGGGGTACGAGCAGTACTTC.